These 27 T cell receptor beta chains were all obtained from the same sample, sequenced in a study of blood T cell dynamics during melanoma immunotherapy. Noted time point: pre-treatment baseline. Libraries were prepared by immunoSEQ multiplex PCR; TCRdb keeps only in-frame clonotypes and omits some of them. The sample includes about 22,000 clones, approximately 89% seen only once; the top ten take over 1%. The sequencing used blood, collected from a patient treated with checkpoint blockade. These receptors originate from a human donor with melanoma.

CDR3 residues: CASTNRVNYEQYF. DNA of the CDR3: TGTGCCAGCACAAACAGGGTGAACTACGAGCAGTACTTC. The chain employs TRBV28 and TRBJ2-7, with a weak D call TRBD1 (6 bases). Germline CDR1 is MDHEN and CDR2 is SYDVKM. This CDR3 comprises 13 residues. V lost 7 bases, J lost 3 bases, and 13 bases lay in between. Full variable domain (missing parts from reference TRBV28 and TRBJ2-7): DVKVTQSSRYLVKRTGEKVFLECVQDMDHENMFWYRQDPGLGLRLIYFSYDVKMKEKGDIPEGYSVSREKKERFSLILESASTNQTSMYLCASTNRVNYEQYFGPGTRLTVT.

This chain connects TRBV7-8 to TRBJ1-2, with a tentative D call TRBD1 (6 bases). The CDR3 length is 12 residues. V was clipped by 5 bases and J by 9 bases, with 13 bases between them. Germline assignment: CDR1 SGHVS and CDR2 FQNEAQ. This chain's CDR3 is CASSPTRDSYTF. The CDR3 region has the DNA TGTGCCAGCAGCCCCACTAGGGACAGCTACACCTTC.

The chain uses TRBV10-1 and TRBJ2-7; no definite D call. The V end was cut by 2 bases, the J end by 6 bases, with 14 bases between. Germline loops: CDR1 WNHNN, CDR2 SYGVQD (reference sequence). The CDR3 spans 14 residues. The CDR3 nucleotides read TGCGCCAGCAGTGAGGGCCCAGGTACCTTCGAGCAGTACTTC. Its translation is CASSEGPGTFEQYF.

This clone was found once. The germline gene is not matched at one end of the junction; a read error may be the cause. The V and J genes are TRBV6-1 and TRBJ2-7; D is possibly TRBD1 (6 bases). Per the germline V gene, CDR1 is MNHNS and CDR2 is SASEGT. This CDR3 region has 15 residues. CDR3 protein: CASSEGTGPSYEQYF. The CDR3 DNA is TGTGCCAGCAGCGAAGGTACAGGGCCCTCCTACGAGCAGTACTTC.

The chain uses TRBV14 and TRBJ2-3, with D possibly matching TRBD1 (6 bases). CDR3 length: 18 amino acids. Germline V gene lookup returns CDR1 SGHDN and CDR2 FVKESK. V was clipped by 5 bases and J by 0 bases, with 21 bases between them. CDR3 sequence (DNA): TGTGCCAGCAGCGGCTTCAATTGGGTCGGGACAAGCACAGATACGCAGTATTTT. Encoded protein: CASSGFNWVGTSTDTQYF. Complete variable domain (other parts from reference TRBV14 and TRBJ2-3): EAGVTQFPSHSVIEKGQTVTLRCDPISGHDNLYWYRRVMGKEIKFLLHFVKESKQDESGMPNNRFLAERTGGTYSTLKVQPAELEDSGVYFCASSGFNWVGTSTDTQYFGPGTRLTVL.

This clone was picked up a small number of times. The J gene is TRBJ1-3, the V gene TRBV6-1, with TRBD1 as a possible D gene (5 bases). Germline CDR1 reads MNHNS; CDR2 reads SASEGT. V was trimmed by 10 bases and J by 3 bases, leaving 16 bases between them. This CDR3 region has 14 residues. CDR3 DNA: TGTGCCATAGGGGAGGGGTTGATTGGAAACACCATATATTTT. This sequence encodes CAIGEGLIGNTIYF.

This clone was picked up one time. This chain uses TRBV11-2 with TRBJ1-4; maybe TRBD1 (5 bases). With 1 base removed from V and 8 bases from J, the gap between germline ends came to 14 bases. Germline V gene data show CDR1 as SGHAT and CDR2 as FQNNGV. The CDR3 consists of 15 residues. DNA of the CDR3: TGTGCCAGCAGCTTAGGGTGGGGGACTGTAGAAAAACTGTTTTTT. The encoded protein is CASSLGWGTVEKLFF.

The chain couples TRBV5-1 to TRBJ1-4; no firm D call. The CDR3 is 14 amino acids. V shed 0 bases and J shed 5 bases, with 8 bases lying between them. The V gene's germline CDR1 is SGHRS and CDR2 YFSETQ. CDR3: CASSLDSLNEKLFF. The CDR3 region has the DNA TGCGCCAGCAGCTTGGACAGCTTAAATGAAAAACTGTTTTTT.

The chain carries TRBV28 and TRBJ1-4; TRBD1 is a possible D gene (5 bases). CDR1 and CDR2 from the germline V gene are MDHEN and SYDVKM. With 7 bases removed from V and 7 bases from J, the gap between germline ends came to 16 bases. The CDR3 covers 14 residues. This CDR3 reads CASTRMWGGEKLFF. CDR3 nucleotides: TGTGCCAGCACGCGTATGTGGGGGGGTGAAAAACTGTTTTTT.

The rearrangement links TRBV29-1 to TRBJ1-2; D is perhaps TRBD1 (5 bases). Germline V gene lookup returns CDR1 SQVTM and CDR2 ANQGSEA. V shed 1 base and J shed 6 bases, with 9 bases lying between them. The length of the CDR3 is 12 residues. In DNA form, the CDR3 reads TGCAGCGTTGAAGGGCAGGGTCATGGCTACACCTTC. Translating gives CSVEGQGHGYTF.

This chain joins TRBV20-1 and TRBJ1-2; no definite D call. The CDR3 loop spans 11 amino acids. The ends were cut back, 6 bases at V and 1 base at J, with 6 bases in the middle. From germline, CDR1 is DFQATT and CDR2 SNEGSKA (reference sequence). The CDR3 bases are TGCAGTGCCCCGTATAACTATGGCTACACCTTC. Amino acids: CSAPYNYGYTF.

This clone was observed a few times. The rearrangement links TRBV27 to TRBJ1-5; D is unclear. V was trimmed by 6 bases and J by 7 bases, leaving 13 bases between them. The CDR3 loop spans 13 amino acids. Germline V gene sequence: CDR1 MNHEY, CDR2 SMNVEV (reference sequence). The CDR3 nucleotides read TGTGCCAGCAGACCCAACACGGTACAGCCCCAGCATTTT. Its protein product is CASRPNTVQPQHF.

The V and J genes are TRBV2 and TRBJ2-4, with 7 bases lining up with TRBD1. The germline gives CDR1 SNHLY, CDR2 FYNNEI. The length of the CDR3 is 14 residues. V gave up 6 bases and J gave up 2 bases; unmatched junction bases: 4. DNA for the CDR3: TGTGCCAGCAGACCACAGGGGTCCAAAAACATTCAGTACTTC. Encoded protein: CASRPQGSKNIQYF.

This chain connects TRBV9 to TRBJ2-2; D is perhaps TRBD1 (6 bases). CDR3 length equals 14 residues. Trimming left V 2 bases short and J 7 bases short, with 12 bases between. Germline V gene data show CDR1 as SGDLS and CDR2 as YYNGEE. CDR3 nucleotide sequence: TGTGCCAGCAGCGTTACAGGGACCGGCGGGGAGCTGTTTTTT. Amino acid sequence: CASSVTGTGGELFF.

The chain recombines TRBV5-1 with TRBJ2-7; TRBD1 matches at 7 bases. Per the germline V gene, CDR1 is SGHRS and CDR2 is YFSETQ. This CDR3 region has 15 residues. Trimming cost V 0 bases and J 1 base; bases outside gene matches: 4. The CDR3 DNA reads as TGCGCCAGCAGCTTGGGACCAGGGGGATCCTACGAGCAGTACTTC. It is translated as CASSLGPGGSYEQYF.

The rearrangement joins TRBV5-1 to TRBJ2-3, with D maybe TRBD2 (5 bases). V lost 0 bases and J lost 1, with 6 bases in between. The CDR3 contains 14 residues. Germline V gene lookup returns CDR1 SGHRS and CDR2 YFSETQ. Written as DNA, the CDR3 is TGCGCCAGCAGCTTGGACGGGGGCACAGATACGCAGTATTTT. Its protein product is CASSLDGGTDTQYF. Variable domain in full (rest from reference TRBV5-1 and TRBJ2-3): KAGVTQTPRYLIKTRGQQVTLSCSPISGHRSVSWYQQTPGQGLQFLFEYFSETQRNKGNFPGRFSGRQFSNSRSEMNVSTLELGDSALYLCASSLDGGTDTQYFGPGTRLTVL.

The rearrangement uses TRBV11-2 and TRBJ2-7; D unclear. Deletions cut 2 bases from V and 3 bases from J, with 14 bases between. The germline V gene has CDR1 SGHAT and CDR2 FQNNGV. The CDR3 length is 15 residues. CDR3 DNA: TGTGCCAGCAGCTTAAATTCGGCTTTCCTCTACGAGCAGTACTTC. It specifies CASSLNSAFLYEQYF.

The chain carries TRBV11-3 and TRBJ2-4; 7 bases align to TRBD2. The CDR3 runs 15 residues. Germline-derived CDR1 and CDR2 are SGHNT and YENEEA. Trimming at V came to 1 base and at J to 6 bases, leaving 6 bases not matched to a gene. The CDR3 DNA reads as TGTGCCAGCAGCTTAGTGCGGGGGTCCAGAAACATTCAGTACTTC. It codes for CASSLVRGSRNIQYF.

This clone was detected only once. V gene TRBV19 combines with J gene TRBJ2-7; 11 nucleotides agree with TRBD2. J gave up 5 bases and V 7 bases, and 13 bases lay outside the gene matches. The CDR3 covers 16 residues. Germline CDR1 LNHDA, CDR2 SQIVND (reference sequence). The CDR3 region has the DNA TGTGCCAGTACCAACCTCGTAGCGGGAGGGAGGCACGAGCAGTACTTC. Amino acid sequence: CASTNLVAGGRHEQYF.

The chain has TRBV7-9 and TRBJ1-6; D is ambiguous. The CDR3 spans 15 residues. Germline V lookup: CDR1 SEHNR, CDR2 FQNEAQ (reference sequence). The germline V and J ends were trimmed by 2 bases and 3 bases, with 8 bases remaining between them. CDR3 bases: TGTGCCAGCAGCTTATTGGGGAACTATAATTCACCCCTCCACTTT. Translating gives CASSLLGNYNSPLHF.

CDR3 DNA sequence: TGTGCCAGCAGCCGACAGATGTCCTACGAGCAGTACTTC. Translating gives CASSRQMSYEQYF. The chain uses TRBV14 and TRBJ2-5, with D possibly TRBD1 on 5 matching bases. The DNA matches TRBJ2-7 better at its end, which makes the J call doubtful. Per germline, CDR1 SGHDN and CDR2 FVKESK. The CDR3 contains 13 residues.

This chain uses TRBV10-3 with TRBJ2-7; D may correspond to TRBD1 or TRBD2 (5 bases each). This CDR3 region has 12 residues. V dropped 4 bases and J dropped 4 bases, with 8 bases sitting between them. Per the germline V gene, CDR1 is ENHRY and CDR2 is SYGVKD. CDR3 loop: CAISAGGYEQYF. The DNA for the CDR3 is TGTGCCATCAGTGCTGGGGGTTACGAGCAGTACTTC.

The CDR3, as DNA: TGTGCCAGCAGCCTTAGCGGGGGCCACAATGAGCAGTTCTTC. Translation gives CASSLSGGHNEQFF. The chain uses TRBV6-6 and TRBJ2-1, with TRBD2 matching over 9 bases. The CDR3 length is 14 residues. Per germline, CDR1 MNHNY and CDR2 SVGAGI (reference sequence). V lost 6 bases, J lost 5 bases, and 5 bases stayed unmatched.

The J gene is TRBJ2-1, the V gene TRBV7-9; 11 bases align to TRBD2. The CDR3 loop spans 15 amino acids. V lost 5 bases, J lost 9 bases, and 9 bases stayed unmatched. Germline CDR1 is SEHNR and CDR2 is FQNEAQ (reference sequence). The CDR3 is CASSPRTSGSGEQFF. DNA for the CDR3: TGTGCCAGCAGCCCTCGGACTAGCGGGTCAGGTGAGCAGTTCTTC.

The CDR3 spells CASSRRVNPDTDTQYF. Here the CDR3 DNA reads TGTGCCAGCAGCCGGAGGGTCAACCCGGACACAGATACGCAGTATTTT. The chain recombines TRBV5-4 with TRBJ2-3; D is possibly TRBD2 (6 bases). CDR3 size: 16 residues. V was cut by 4 bases and J by 2 bases, with 17 bases left in between. CDR1 and CDR2 from the germline V gene are SGHNT and YYREEE (reference sequence).

The chain has TRBV20-1 and TRBJ1-2, with no clear D. CDR1 and CDR2 from the germline V gene are DFQATT and SNEGSKA (reference sequence). CDR3 length: 11 residues. The V and J ends lost 0 bases and 5 bases respectively, with 4 bases between them. This chain's CDR3 is CSARDLYGYTF. The DNA for the CDR3 is TGCAGTGCTAGAGATCTTTATGGCTACACCTTC.

The chain has TRBV18 and TRBJ1-5; D is unclear. Germline values: CDR1 KGHSH, CDR2 LQKENI. V was shortened by 3 bases and J by 2 bases, with 11 bases between the two germline ends. The CDR3 consists of 15 residues. CDR3 sequence reads: CASSPDGGGNQPQHF. CDR3 DNA: TGTGCCAGCTCACCCGACGGCGGGGGCAATCAGCCCCAGCATTTT. Full variable domain (remainder filled in from reference TRBV18 and TRBJ1-5): NAGVMQNPRHLVRRRGQEARLRCSPMKGHSHVYWYRQLPEEGLKFMVYLQKENIIDESGMPKERFSAEFPKEGPSILRIQQVVRGDSAAYFCASSPDGGGNQPQHFGDGTRLSIL.